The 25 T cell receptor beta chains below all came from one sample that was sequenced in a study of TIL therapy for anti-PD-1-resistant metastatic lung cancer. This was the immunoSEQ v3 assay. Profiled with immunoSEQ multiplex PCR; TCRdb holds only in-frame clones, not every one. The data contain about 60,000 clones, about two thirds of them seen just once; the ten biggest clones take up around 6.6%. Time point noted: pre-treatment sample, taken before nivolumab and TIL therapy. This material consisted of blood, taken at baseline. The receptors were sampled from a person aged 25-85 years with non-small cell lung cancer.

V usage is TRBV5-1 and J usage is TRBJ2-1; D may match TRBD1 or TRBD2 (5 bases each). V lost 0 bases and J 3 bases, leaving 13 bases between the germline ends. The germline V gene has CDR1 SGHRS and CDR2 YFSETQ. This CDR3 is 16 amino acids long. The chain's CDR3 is CASSLASGLNYNEQFF. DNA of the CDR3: TGCGCCAGCAGCTTGGCCTCGGGGCTGAACTACAATGAGCAGTTCTTC.

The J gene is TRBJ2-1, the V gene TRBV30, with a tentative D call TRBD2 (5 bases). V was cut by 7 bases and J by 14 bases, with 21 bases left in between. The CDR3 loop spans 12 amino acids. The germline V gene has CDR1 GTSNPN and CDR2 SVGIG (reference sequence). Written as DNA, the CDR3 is TGTGCCTCCGGAGGTTGGGAACAGAAAGAGTTCTTC. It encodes CASGGWEQKEFF.

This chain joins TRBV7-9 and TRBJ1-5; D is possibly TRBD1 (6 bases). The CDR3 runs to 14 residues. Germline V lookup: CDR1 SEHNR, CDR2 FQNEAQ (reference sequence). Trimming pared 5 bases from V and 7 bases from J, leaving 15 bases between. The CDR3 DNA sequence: TGTGCCAGCAGCGTACAGGGCTCTGGGCAGCCCCAGCATTTT. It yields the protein CASSVQGSGQPQHF.

The CDR3 here is CASSLGTAIASYF. CDR3 in DNA: TGTGCCAGCAGCTTGGGGACCGCAATAGCTTCGTATTTT. This rearrangement joins TRBV5-8 to TRBJ2-3; D unclear. Germline loops: CDR1 SGHTS, CDR2 YDEGEE. Trimming cost V 0 bases and J 14 bases, with 16 bases left between them. CDR3 size: 13 residues.

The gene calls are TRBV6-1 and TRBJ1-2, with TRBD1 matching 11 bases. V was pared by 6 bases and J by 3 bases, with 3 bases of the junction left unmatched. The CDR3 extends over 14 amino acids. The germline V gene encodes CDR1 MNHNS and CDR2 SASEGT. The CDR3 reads CASRGTGGDYGYTF. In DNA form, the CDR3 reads TGTGCCAGCAGAGGGACAGGGGGTGACTATGGCTACACCTTC.

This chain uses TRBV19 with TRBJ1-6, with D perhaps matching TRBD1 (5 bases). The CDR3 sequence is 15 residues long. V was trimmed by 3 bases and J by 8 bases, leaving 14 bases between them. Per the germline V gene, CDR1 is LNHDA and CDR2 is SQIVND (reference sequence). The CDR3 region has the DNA TGTGCCAGTAGTATTTTGGGGACCTCCGATTCACCCCTCCACTTT. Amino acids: CASSILGTSDSPLHF.

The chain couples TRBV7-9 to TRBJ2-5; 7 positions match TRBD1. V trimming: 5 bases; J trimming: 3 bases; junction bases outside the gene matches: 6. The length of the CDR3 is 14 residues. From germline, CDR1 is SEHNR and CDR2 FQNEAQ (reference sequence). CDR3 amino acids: CASSLQGVEETQYF. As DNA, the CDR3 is TGTGCCAGCAGCCTGCAGGGGGTTGAAGAGACCCAGTACTTC.

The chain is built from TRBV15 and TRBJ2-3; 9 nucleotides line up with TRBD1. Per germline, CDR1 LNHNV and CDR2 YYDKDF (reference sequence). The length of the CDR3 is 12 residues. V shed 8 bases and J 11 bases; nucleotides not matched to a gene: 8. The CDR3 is CATGRQGEMQYF. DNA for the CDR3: TGTGCCACCGGCCGACAGGGGGAGATGCAGTATTTT.

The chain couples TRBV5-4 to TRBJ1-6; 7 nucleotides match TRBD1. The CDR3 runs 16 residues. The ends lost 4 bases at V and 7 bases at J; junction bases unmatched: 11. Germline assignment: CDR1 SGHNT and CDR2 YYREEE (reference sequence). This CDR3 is CASSQIQGGVNSPLHF. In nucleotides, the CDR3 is TGTGCCAGCAGCCAAATTCAGGGGGGGGTAAATTCACCCCTCCACTTT.

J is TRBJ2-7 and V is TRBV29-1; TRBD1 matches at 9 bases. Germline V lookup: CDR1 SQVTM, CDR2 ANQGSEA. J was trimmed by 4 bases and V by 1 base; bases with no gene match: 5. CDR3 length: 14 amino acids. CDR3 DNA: TGCAGCGTTGAAGGGACAGGGGCAAGTTACGAGCAGTACTTC. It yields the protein CSVEGTGASYEQYF.

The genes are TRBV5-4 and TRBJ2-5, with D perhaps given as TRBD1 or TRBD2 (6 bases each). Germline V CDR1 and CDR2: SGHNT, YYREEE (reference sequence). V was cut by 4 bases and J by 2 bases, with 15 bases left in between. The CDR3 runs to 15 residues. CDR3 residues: CASSPGRGGQETQYF. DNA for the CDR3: TGTGCCAGCAGCCCCGGACGAGGGGGGCAAGAGACCCAGTACTTC.

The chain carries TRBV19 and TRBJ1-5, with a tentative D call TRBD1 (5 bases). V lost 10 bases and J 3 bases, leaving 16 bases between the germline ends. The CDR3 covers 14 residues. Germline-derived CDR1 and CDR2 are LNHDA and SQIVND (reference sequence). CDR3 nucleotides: TGTGCCACTGAATTGGGGGGTTTCAATCAGCCCCAGCATTTT. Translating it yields CATELGGFNQPQHF.

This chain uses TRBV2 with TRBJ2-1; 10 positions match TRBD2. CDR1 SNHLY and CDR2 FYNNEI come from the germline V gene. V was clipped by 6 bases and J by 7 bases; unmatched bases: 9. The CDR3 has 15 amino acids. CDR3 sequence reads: CASRGRLAGQNEQFF. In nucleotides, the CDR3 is TGTGCCAGCAGAGGAAGACTAGCGGGCCAGAATGAGCAGTTCTTC.

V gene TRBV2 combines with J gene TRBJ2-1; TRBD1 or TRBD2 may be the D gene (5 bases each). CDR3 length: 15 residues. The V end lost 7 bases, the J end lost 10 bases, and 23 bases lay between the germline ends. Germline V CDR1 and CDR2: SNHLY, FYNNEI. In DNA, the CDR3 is TGTGCCAGCATTCCCTCGGGGCTGGCATCAGGAGAGCAGTTCTTC. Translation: CASIPSGLASGEQFF.

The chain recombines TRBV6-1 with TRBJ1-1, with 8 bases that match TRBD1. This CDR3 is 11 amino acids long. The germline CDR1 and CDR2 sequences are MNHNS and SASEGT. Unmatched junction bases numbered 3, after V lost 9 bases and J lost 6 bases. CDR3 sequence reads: CARDRDSEAFF. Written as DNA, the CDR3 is TGTGCCAGGGACAGGGACTCTGAAGCTTTCTTT.

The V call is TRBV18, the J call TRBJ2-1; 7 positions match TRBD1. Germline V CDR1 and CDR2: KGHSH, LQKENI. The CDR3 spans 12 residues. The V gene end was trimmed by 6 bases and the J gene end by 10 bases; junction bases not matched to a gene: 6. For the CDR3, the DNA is TGTGCCAGCTCCTCGGGGACAGTCGAGCAGTTCTTC. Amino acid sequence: CASSSGTVEQFF.

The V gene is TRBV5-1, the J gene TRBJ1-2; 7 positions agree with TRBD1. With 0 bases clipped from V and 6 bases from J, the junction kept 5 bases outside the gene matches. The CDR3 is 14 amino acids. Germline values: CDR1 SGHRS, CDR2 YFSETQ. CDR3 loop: CASSLVVGTDGYTF. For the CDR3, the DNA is TGCGCCAGCAGCTTGGTAGTAGGGACAGATGGCTACACCTTC.

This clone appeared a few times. The CDR3 reads CASSQGQGASEQYF. The CDR3 coding sequence is TGTGCCAGCAGCCAGGGACAGGGAGCCTCCGAGCAGTACTTC. V usage is TRBV11-3 and J usage is TRBJ2-7, with 9 positions matching TRBD1. The CDR3 loop spans 14 amino acids. V gave up 5 bases and J gave up 6 bases; unmatched junction bases: 8. CDR1 SGHNT and CDR2 YENEEA come from the germline V gene.

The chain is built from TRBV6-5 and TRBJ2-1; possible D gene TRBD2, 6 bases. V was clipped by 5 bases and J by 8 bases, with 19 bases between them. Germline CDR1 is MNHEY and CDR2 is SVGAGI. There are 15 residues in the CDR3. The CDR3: CASSPPGLRVDEQFF. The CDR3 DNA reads TGTGCCAGCAGTCCCCCGGGACTCCGGGTGGATGAGCAGTTCTTC.

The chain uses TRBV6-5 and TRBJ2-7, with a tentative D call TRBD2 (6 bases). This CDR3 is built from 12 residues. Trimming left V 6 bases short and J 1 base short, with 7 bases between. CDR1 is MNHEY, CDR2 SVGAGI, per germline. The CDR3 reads CASRGGSYEQYF. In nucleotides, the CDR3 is TGTGCCAGCAGGGGGGGTTCCTACGAGCAGTACTTC.

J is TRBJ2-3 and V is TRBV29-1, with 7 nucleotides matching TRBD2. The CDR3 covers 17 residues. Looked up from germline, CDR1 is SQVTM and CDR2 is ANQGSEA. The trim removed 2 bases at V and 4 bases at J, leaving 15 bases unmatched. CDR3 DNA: TGCAGCGTTGAATTATTCTTAGGCCGGGGGGAACCAGATACGCAGTATTTT. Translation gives CSVELFLGRGEPDTQYF.

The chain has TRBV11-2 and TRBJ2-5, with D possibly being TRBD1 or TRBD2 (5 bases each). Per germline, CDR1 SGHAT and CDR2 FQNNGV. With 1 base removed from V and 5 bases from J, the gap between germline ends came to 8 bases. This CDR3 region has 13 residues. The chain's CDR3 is CASSLGGTETQYF. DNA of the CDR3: TGTGCCAGCAGCTTAGGGGGGACGGAGACCCAGTACTTC.

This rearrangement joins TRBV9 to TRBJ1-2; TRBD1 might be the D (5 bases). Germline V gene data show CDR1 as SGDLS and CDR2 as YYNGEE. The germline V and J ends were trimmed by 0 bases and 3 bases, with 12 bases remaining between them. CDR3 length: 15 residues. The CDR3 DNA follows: TGTGCCAGCAGCGTAGCGGAGGGGACCTACTATGGCTACACCTTC. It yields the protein CASSVAEGTYYGYTF.

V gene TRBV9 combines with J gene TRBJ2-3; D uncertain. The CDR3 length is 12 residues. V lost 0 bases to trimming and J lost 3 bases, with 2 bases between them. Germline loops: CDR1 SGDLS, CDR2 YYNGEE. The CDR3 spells CASSVETDTQYF. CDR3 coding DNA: TGTGCCAGCAGCGTAGAAACAGATACGCAGTATTTT.

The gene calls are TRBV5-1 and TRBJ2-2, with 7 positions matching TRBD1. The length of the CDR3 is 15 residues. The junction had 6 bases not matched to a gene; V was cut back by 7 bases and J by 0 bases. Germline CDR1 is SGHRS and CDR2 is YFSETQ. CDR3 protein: CASGGGQANTGELFF. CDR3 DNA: TGCGCCAGCGGTGGAGGACAGGCGAACACCGGGGAGCTGTTTTTT. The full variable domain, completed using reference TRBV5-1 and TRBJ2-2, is KAGVTQTPRYLIKTRGQQVTLSCSPISGHRSVSWYQQTPGQGLQFLFEYFSETQRNKGNFPGRFSGRQFSNSRSEMNVSTLELGDSALYLCASGGGQANTGELFFGEGSRLTVL.